This T cell receptor beta chain was recorded in a study of blood T cell repertoires in COVID-19. Study summary: Spain, Italy and the United States supplied samples that represented acute and convalescent COVID-19. The analysed material was cDNA or gDNA that came from T cells, B-cell-depleted T cells, or PBMCs.

This clone has only one observation. In the original processing: Cell counts per sample came from amplifying reference gene primers. Repertoires were generated with immunoSEQ multiplex PCR, while TCRdb's copy carries only in-frame clones and drops some. V, J and clone size were drawn from that table, and D and trimming were deduced from the DNA. The sample contains roughly 300,000 clones, 80% to 90% of which appear only once. The CDR3 spans 14 residues. V was clipped by 2 bases and J by 2 bases, with 11 bases between them. Per the germline V gene, CDR1 is SGHDT and CDR2 is YYEEEE. Sequenced: peripheral blood. This chain connects TRBV5-6 to TRBJ2-7, with D possibly TRBD1 on 6 matching bases. The sequence came from a woman in her forties or fifties who had recovered from COVID-19. In nucleotides, the CDR3 is TGTGCCAGCAGCTTCCCAGGGGCAGCCTACGAGCAGTACTTC. This sequence encodes CASSFPGAAYEQYF.